These T cell receptor beta chains were read from a single sample in a study of cytomegalovirus exposure and HLA in healthy donors. The repertoire was sequenced with immunoSEQ multiplex PCR; TCRdb's copy has only in-frame clones and lacks some. The repertoire holds 150,000 to 250,000 clones, 75% to 90% seen once, with approximately 6.5% in the top ten. Sequences were obtained from PBMCs. The source of these receptors is a woman in her 50s in good health and CMV-seropositive. The CDR3 runs from the conserved cysteine through the conserved F or W. D genes are given only for firm matches. Clone size is stated in some rows and not others, as once, few, many or a class when expanded.

d_call j_call v_call clone_size cdr3_aa cdr3_nt
TRBD2 TRBJ2-7 TRBV18 NA CASSLAETYEQYF TGTGCCAGCTCCCTAGCGGAGACGTACGAGCAGTACTTC
NA TRBJ2-3 TRBV7-2 NA CASSSRVRGSSDTQYF TGTGCCAGCAGCTCCCGGGTGAGGGGGTCGTCAGATACGCAGTATTTT
NA TRBJ1-6 TRBV4-3 few CASSQGGGDSPLHF TGCGCCAGCAGCCAAGGGGGCGGGGATTCACCCCTCCACTTT
NA TRBJ1-5 TRBV2 NA CASSVGVDQPQHF TGTGCCAGCAGTGTCGGGGTTGATCAGCCCCAGCATTTT
NA TRBJ1-1 TRBV5-4 NA CAWTPGGRTGNAEAFF TGTGCCTGGACCCCGGGGGGGCGAACAGGAAACGCTGAAGCTTTCTTT
NA TRBJ2-5 TRBV7-8 NA CASSLGAQETQYF TGTGCCAGCAGCTTAGGGGCCCAAGAGACCCAGTACTTC
TRBD1 TRBJ2-1 TRBV7-9 NA CASSRSGTGGDNEQFF TGTGCCAGCAGCCGCTCCGGGACAGGGGGGGACAATGAGCAGTTCTTC
NA TRBJ2-1 TRBV5-1 NA CASSLVRGHEQFF TGCGCCAGCAGCTTGGTCAGGGGCCATGAGCAGTTCTTC
NA TRBJ2-7 TRBV5-1 NA CASSSGPGGGEYEQYF TGCGCCAGCAGCTCCGGGCCGGGAGGGGGCGAGTACGAGCAGTACTTC
TRBD1 TRBJ2-7 TRBV19 NA CASSTGTGNEQYF TGTGCCAGTAGCACCGGGACAGGCAACGAGCAGTACTTC
NA TRBJ2-5 TRBV21-1 NA CASSKALCWASPKETQYF TGTGCCAGCAGCAAAGCGCTTTGCTGGGCAAGCCCTAAAGAGACCCAGTACTTC
NA TRBJ1-3 TRBV6-1 NA CASSRTAGNTIYF TGTGCCAGCAGTCGGACAGCAGGAAACACCATATATTTT
TRBD1 TRBJ1-4 TRBV29-1 NA CSGGQGGEKLFF TGCAGCGGCGGACAGGGGGGGGAAAAACTGTTTTTT
TRBD2 TRBJ2-3 TRBV28 NA CASSLWTSGGLPDTQYF TGTGCCAGCAGTTTATGGACTAGCGGGGGGCTCCCAGATACGCAGTATTTT
TRBD1 TRBJ1-4 TRBV10-3 few CATKDRGTNEKLFF TGTGCCACCAAAGACAGGGGTACTAATGAAAAACTGTTTTTT
NA TRBJ2-3 TRBV2 NA CASRGGGRADTQYF TGTGCCAGCAGGGGAGGGGGTAGGGCAGATACGCAGTATTTT
TRBD2 TRBJ2-3 TRBV5-1 NA CASSLAGLASTDTQYF TGCGCCAGCAGCTTGGCGGGACTAGCTAGCACAGATACGCAGTATTTT
NA TRBJ1-2 TRBV7-2 NA CASSATRTDGYTF TGTGCCAGCAGCGCCACGAGGACTGATGGCTACACCTTC
NA TRBJ1-2 TRBV19 NA CASSMGGDYGYTF TGCGCCAGTAGTATGGGAGGGGACTATGGCTACACCTTC
TRBD2 TRBJ2-5 TRBV28 NA CASSLVAGGAGETQYF TGTGCCAGCAGTTTAGTCGCGGGGGGCGCGGGGGAGACCCAGTACTTC
TRBD1 TRBJ2-2 TRBV6-5 NA CASSYWGTGKPGELFF TGTGCCAGCAGTTACTGGGGGACAGGAAAGCCCGGGGAGCTGTTTTTT
NA TRBJ2-7 TRBV4-3 NA CASSQKTGSVGYEQYF TGCGCCAGCAGCCAAAAAACAGGGAGCGTAGGCTACGAGCAGTACTTC
NA TRBJ1-1 TRBV5-4 NA CASSLVVRGMNTEAFF TGTGCCAGCAGCTTGGTGGTCCGGGGGATGAACACTGAAGCTTTCTTT
NA TRBJ1-1 TRBV18 few CASSPDQDTEAFF TGTGCCAGCTCACCAGACCAGGACACTGAAGCTTTCTTT
TRBD2 TRBJ2-3 TRBV29-1 NA CSVARLAEWADTQYF TGCAGCGTTGCGAGACTAGCTGAGTGGGCAGATACGCAGTATTTT
NA TRBJ2-7 TRBV5-1 NA CASRTSYAQAYEQYF TGCGCCAGCAGGACCTCGTATGCACAGGCCTACGAGCAGTACTTC
TRBD1 TRBJ2-4 TRBV11-2 once CASSFQGTEGNIQYF TGTGCCAGCAGCTTCCAAGGGACAGAAGGAAACATTCAGTACTTC
NA TRBJ2-1 TRBV19 NA CASSIVASGNEQFF TGTGCCAGTAGTATAGTTGCGTCGGGAAATGAGCAGTTCTTC
NA TRBJ2-2 TRBV7-2 once CASSPLGSTGELFF TGTGCCAGCAGCCCCCTCGGGAGCACCGGGGAGCTGTTTTTT